These 16 T cell receptor beta chains came from one sample sequenced in a study of cytomegalovirus exposure and HLA in healthy donors. Researchers ran the PCR with 60 Vbeta and 13 Jbeta primers. Method: immunoSEQ multiplex PCR; TCRdb's copy keeps in-frame clones and lacks some. Of about 200,000 clones in the sample, 75% to 90% were seen once. Sequenced input: PBMCs. The receptors derive from a woman aged 25 to 39 in good health and CMV-seronegative.

The rearrangement uses TRBV5-1 and TRBJ1-5; D gene unclear. The germline gives CDR1 SGHRS, CDR2 YFSETQ. This CDR3 has 13 amino acids. V lost 4 bases, J lost 2 bases, and 7 bases lay in between. The CDR3 nucleotides read TGCGCCAGCAGCGTCCAGGGCAATCAGCCCCAGCATTTT. It encodes CASSVQGNQPQHF.

The chain links TRBV7-8 to TRBJ2-7, with 11 bases fitting TRBD2. Unmatched junction bases numbered 6, after V lost 2 bases and J lost 6 bases. Per germline, CDR1 SGHVS and CDR2 FQNEAQ. This CDR3 is built from 15 residues. In DNA form, the CDR3 reads TGTGCCAGCAGCTTACAGACTAGCGGGACCGGCGAGCAGTACTTC. Its protein product is CASSLQTSGTGEQYF.

This clone was detected once. DNA for the CDR3: TGTGCCAGCAGCTTAGGGGACAGGGTTTACAATGAGCAGTTCTTC. This encodes CASSLGDRVYNEQFF. This chain joins TRBV7-9 and TRBJ2-1, with 9 bases matching TRBD1. The trim removed 1 base at V and 4 bases at J, leaving 2 bases unmatched. The CDR3 is 15 residues long. The V gene's germline CDR1 is SEHNR and CDR2 FQNEAQ (reference sequence).

The chain recombines TRBV28 with TRBJ1-5; a possible D gene is TRBD1 (6 bases). The CDR3 is 14 residues long. CDR1 MDHEN and CDR2 SYDVKM come from the germline V gene. With 6 bases removed from V and 5 bases from J, the gap between germline ends came to 14 bases. CDR3 sequence (DNA): TGTGCCAGCAGCCTAGCAGGGGAACATCAGCCCCAGCATTTT. Translation: CASSLAGEHQPQHF.

A single count supports this clone. V usage is TRBV19 and J usage is TRBJ2-1; 9 bases map to TRBD2. Germline CDR1 LNHDA, CDR2 SQIVND (reference sequence). J lost 9 bases, V lost 1 base, and 10 bases had no gene match. The CDR3 has 16 residues. CDR3 in amino acids: CASSIVGSGSFSEQFF. The CDR3 DNA reads TGTGCCAGTAGTATAGTTGGTAGCGGGAGTTTCAGTGAGCAGTTCTTC. Full variable domain (rest looked up from reference TRBV19 and TRBJ2-1): DGGITQSPKYLFRKEGQNVTLSCEQNLNHDAMYWYRQDPGQGLRLIYYSQIVNDFQKGDIAEGYSVSREKKESFPLTVTSAQKNPTAFYLCASSIVGSGSFSEQFFGPGTRLTVL.

The chain recombines TRBV15 with TRBJ1-1; tentative D call: TRBD1 (6 bases). V lost 0 bases and J 4 bases, leaving 18 bases between the germline ends. Germline assignment: CDR1 LNHNV and CDR2 YYDKDF (reference sequence). The CDR3 runs to 17 residues. The CDR3 region is CATSRDLSRGASTEAFF. For the CDR3, the DNA is TGTGCCACCAGCAGAGATCTGAGTCGGGGGGCGAGCACTGAAGCTTTCTTT.

The J gene is TRBJ2-1, the V gene TRBV5-4; possibly TRBD1 for D (7 bases). The V gene lost 4 bases and the J gene lost 9 bases, with 14 bases spanning the gap. CDR1 is SGHNT, CDR2 YYREEE, per germline (reference sequence). This CDR3 spans 13 amino acids. This chain's CDR3 is CASSPQGGAEQFF. DNA for the CDR3: TGTGCCAGCAGCCCCCAGGGGGGTGCTGAGCAGTTCTTC.

This chain joins TRBV7-2 and TRBJ2-3; weak D call: TRBD1 (6 bases). The CDR3 length is 13 residues. Germline CDR1 is SGHTA and CDR2 is FQGNSA. V lost 2 bases and J 4 bases, leaving 7 bases between the germline ends. The CDR3 loop reads CASSLRGSDTQYF. In DNA form, the CDR3 reads TGTGCCAGCAGCTTAAGGGGGTCAGATACGCAGTATTTT.

This chain links TRBV14 with TRBJ2-7, with 9 bases matching TRBD1. The CDR3 consists of 15 residues. The germline V gene encodes CDR1 SGHDN and CDR2 FVKESK. V was clipped by 4 bases and J by 9 bases; unmatched bases: 13. In DNA form, the CDR3 reads TGTGCCAGCAGCCTGGCCGGGACAGGGTTGTATGGGCAGTACTTC. The encoded protein is CASSLAGTGLYGQYF.

V and J are TRBV7-9 and TRBJ1-4; 8 bases are a match to TRBD1. Trimming cost V 2 bases and J 5 bases; bases outside gene matches: 4. Germline V gene data show CDR1 as SEHNR and CDR2 as FQNEAQ (reference sequence). This CDR3 comprises 15 residues. The CDR3 sequence: CASSLSGTGNEKLFF. CDR3 nucleotides: TGTGCCAGCAGCTTATCAGGGACAGGAAATGAAAAACTGTTTTTT.

The chain recombines TRBV5-1 with TRBJ2-7, with TRBD2 identical over 11 bases. The CDR3 runs to 16 residues. V gave up 2 bases and J gave up 6 bases; unmatched junction bases: 10. Germline V gene data show CDR1 as SGHRS and CDR2 as YFSETQ. CDR3 nucleotide sequence: TGCGCCAGCAGCTTCCAATCACTAGCGGGAGAAGGCGAGCAGTACTTC. This sequence encodes CASSFQSLAGEGEQYF. The full variable domain, in which reference TRBV5-1 and TRBJ2-7 provide the parts outside the CDR3, is KAGVTQTPRYLIKTRGQQVTLSCSPISGHRSVSWYQQTPGQGLQFLFEYFSETQRNKGNFPGRFSGRQFSNSRSEMNVSTLELGDSALYLCASSFQSLAGEGEQYFGPGTRLTVT.

The V gene is TRBV7-9, the J gene TRBJ1-2; D unresolved. The germline V gene encodes CDR1 SEHNR and CDR2 FQNEAQ (reference sequence). Between the trimmed V and J ends, which lost 3 bases and 4 bases, there was a span of 12 bases. This CDR3 region has 14 residues. The CDR3 protein is CASSFPGKGYGYTF. The CDR3 DNA is TGTGCCAGCAGCTTCCCGGGGAAGGGCTATGGCTACACCTTC. Supplemented by reference TRBV7-9 and TRBJ1-2, the full variable domain reads DTGVSQNPRHKITKRGQNVTFRCDPISEHNRLYWYRQTLGQGPEFLTYFQNEAQLEKSRLLSDRFSAERPKGSFSTLEIQRTEQGDSAMYLCASSFPGKGYGYTFGSGTRLTVV.

V gene TRBV5-1 combines with J gene TRBJ2-7, with D unclear. Trimming pared 5 bases from V and 2 bases from J, leaving 11 bases between. The germline CDR1 and CDR2 sequences are SGHRS and YFSETQ. The CDR3 loop spans 13 amino acids. CDR3 protein: CASSESSTYEQYF. CDR3 bases: TGCGCCAGCAGTGAGTCATCCACCTACGAGCAGTACTTC.

The chain combines TRBV9 with TRBJ2-3; D remains ambiguous. Trimming stripped 4 bases from V and 0 bases from J, with 12 bases between. This CDR3 has 15 residues. Germline V gene sequence: CDR1 SGDLS, CDR2 YYNGEE. The CDR3 reads CASSPRSTSTDTQYF. Written as DNA, the CDR3 is TGTGCCAGCAGCCCCCGTTCCACTAGCACAGATACGCAGTATTTT. The complete variable domain, with remaining parts taken from reference TRBV9 and TRBJ2-3, reads DSGVTQTPKHLITATGQRVTLRCSPRSGDLSVYWYQQSLDQGLQFLIQYYNGEERAKGNILERFSAQQFPDLHSELNLSSLELGDSALYFCASSPRSTSTDTQYFGPGTRLTVL.

The chain recombines TRBV30 with TRBJ2-2; D may be TRBD1 (5 bases). Germline V gene sequence: CDR1 GTSNPN, CDR2 SVGIG (reference sequence). V lost 3 bases and J lost 4, with 12 bases in between. This CDR3 has 14 residues. The DNA of the CDR3 is TGTGCCTGGAGCTCGACAGTGGGCACCGGGGAGCTGTTTTTT. This encodes CAWSSTVGTGELFF.

This clone was counted between two and nine times. This rearrangement joins TRBV7-9 to TRBJ2-3; TRBD2 matches at 7 bases. Germline V gene lookup returns CDR1 SEHNR and CDR2 FQNEAQ (reference sequence). The CDR3 totals 18 residues. With V trimmed by 5 bases and J by 2 bases, 16 bases remained unmatched. The CDR3 coding sequence is TGTGCCAGCAGCCTGACCGTGGGAGCGGGGAGCCTCACAGATACGCAGTATTTT. Its translation is CASSLTVGAGSLTDTQYF.